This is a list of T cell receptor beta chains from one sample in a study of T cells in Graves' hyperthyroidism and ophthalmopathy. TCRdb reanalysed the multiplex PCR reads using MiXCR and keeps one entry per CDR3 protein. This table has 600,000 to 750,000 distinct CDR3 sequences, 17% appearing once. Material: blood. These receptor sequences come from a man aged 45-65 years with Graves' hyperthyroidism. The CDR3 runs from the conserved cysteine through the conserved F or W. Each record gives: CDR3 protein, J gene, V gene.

CASSPLVPHEQYF | TRBJ2-7 | TRBV27
CASRPDGPYEQYF | TRBJ2-7 | TRBV2
CASSTFGQAPDNEQFF | TRBJ2-1 | TRBV5-1
CASSYRWTGELFF | TRBJ2-2 | TRBV6-2/TRBV6-3
CASSRPGTNTEAFF | TRBJ1-1 | TRBV18
CATTGIRATGELFF | TRBJ2-2 | TRBV2
CASSFRERGGEQFF | TRBJ2-1 | TRBV27
CASSQESGAGGYTF | TRBJ1-2 | TRBV3-1
CSVEDSGRPPYEQYF | TRBJ2-7 | TRBV29-1
CASSLDREYTIYF | TRBJ1-3 | TRBV6-1
CASQTGFLGNTIYF | TRBJ1-3 | TRBV12-3/TRBV12-4
CASSPTGLASGEQYF | TRBJ2-7 | TRBV12-3/TRBV12-4
CASRVSSLQGTTNEKLFF | TRBJ1-4 | TRBV2
CASSDWTVANYGYTF | TRBJ1-2 | TRBV2
CASRTSGWNEQFF | TRBJ2-1 | TRBV6-1
CASSPRTGSYEQYF | TRBJ2-7 | TRBV19
CSASGGAGRETQYF | TRBJ2-5 | TRBV20-1
CASSLSRIPLWYGYTF | TRBJ1-2 | TRBV5-6
CASSTGGTGELFF | TRBJ2-2 | TRBV28
CASSSLTAGRTYNEQFF | TRBJ2-1 | TRBV12-3/TRBV12-4
CASSYGGWGEKLFF | TRBJ1-4 | TRBV6-6
CASSINREDNQPQHF | TRBJ1-5 | TRBV19
CASTETSAEYEQYF | TRBJ2-7 | TRBV28
CSARDPLAGVYNEQFF | TRBJ2-1 | TRBV20-1